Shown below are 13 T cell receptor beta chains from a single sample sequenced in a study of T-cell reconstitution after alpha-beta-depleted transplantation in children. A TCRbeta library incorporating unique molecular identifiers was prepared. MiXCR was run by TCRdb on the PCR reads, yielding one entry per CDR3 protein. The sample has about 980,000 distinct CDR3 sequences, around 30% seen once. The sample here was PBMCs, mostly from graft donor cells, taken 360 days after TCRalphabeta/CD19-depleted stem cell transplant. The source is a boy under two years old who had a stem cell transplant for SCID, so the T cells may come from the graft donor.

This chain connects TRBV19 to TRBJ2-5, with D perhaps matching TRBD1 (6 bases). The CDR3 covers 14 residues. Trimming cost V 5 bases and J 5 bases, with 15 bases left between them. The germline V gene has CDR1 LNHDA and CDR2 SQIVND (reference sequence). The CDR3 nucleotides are TGTGCCAGTAGTCAACAGGGTAGGAGGGAGACCCAGTACTTC. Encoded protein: CASSQQGRRETQYF.

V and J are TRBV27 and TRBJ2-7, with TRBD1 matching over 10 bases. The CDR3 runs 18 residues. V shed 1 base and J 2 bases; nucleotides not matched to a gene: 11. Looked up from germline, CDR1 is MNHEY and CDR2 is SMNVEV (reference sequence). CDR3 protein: CASSLLGSGTGATYEQYF. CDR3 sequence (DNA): TGTGCCAGCAGTTTATTGGGGTCAGGGACAGGGGCGACCTACGAGCAGTACTTC.

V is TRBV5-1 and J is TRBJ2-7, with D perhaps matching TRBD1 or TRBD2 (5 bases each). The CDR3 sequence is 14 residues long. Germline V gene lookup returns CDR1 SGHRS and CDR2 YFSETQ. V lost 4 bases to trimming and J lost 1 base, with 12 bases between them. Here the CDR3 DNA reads TGCGCCAGCAGCCTCCCCTGGGGGTCCTACGAGCAGTACTTC. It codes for CASSLPWGSYEQYF.

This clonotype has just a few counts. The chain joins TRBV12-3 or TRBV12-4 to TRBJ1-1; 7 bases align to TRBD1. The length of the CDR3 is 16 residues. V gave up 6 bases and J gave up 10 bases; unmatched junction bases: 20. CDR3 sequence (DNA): TGTGCCAGCAGCCCAACCCCTAGACAGGGTAGGGGGTTAGCTTTCTTT. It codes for CASSPTPRQGRGLAFF.

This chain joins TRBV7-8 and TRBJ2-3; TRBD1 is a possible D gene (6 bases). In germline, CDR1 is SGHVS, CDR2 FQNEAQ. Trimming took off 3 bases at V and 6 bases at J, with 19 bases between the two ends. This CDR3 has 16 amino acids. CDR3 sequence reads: CASSFTGLMMGDTQYF. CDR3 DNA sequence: TGTGCCAGCAGCTTTACAGGGTTGATGATGGGGGATACGCAGTATTTT. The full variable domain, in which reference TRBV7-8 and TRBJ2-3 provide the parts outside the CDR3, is GAGVSQSPRYKVAKRGQDVALRCDPISGHVSLFWYQQALGQGPEFLTYFQNEAQLDKSGLPSDRFFAERPEGSVSTLKIQRTQQEDSAVYLCASSFTGLMMGDTQYFGPGTRLTVL.

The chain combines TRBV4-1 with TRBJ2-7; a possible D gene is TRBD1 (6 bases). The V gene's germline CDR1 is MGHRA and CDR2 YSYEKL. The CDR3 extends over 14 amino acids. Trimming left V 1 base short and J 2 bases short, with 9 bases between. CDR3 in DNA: TGCGCCAGCAGCCAAGGGGGGCCTCCCTACGAGCAGTACTTC. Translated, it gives CASSQGGPPYEQYF.

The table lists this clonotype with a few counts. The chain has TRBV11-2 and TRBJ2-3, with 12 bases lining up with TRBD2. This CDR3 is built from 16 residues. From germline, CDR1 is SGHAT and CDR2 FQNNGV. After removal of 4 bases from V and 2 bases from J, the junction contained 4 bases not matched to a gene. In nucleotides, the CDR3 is TGTGCCAGCAGCTCTACTAGCGGGGGGCCCACAGATACGCAGTATTTT. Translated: CASSSTSGGPTDTQYF.

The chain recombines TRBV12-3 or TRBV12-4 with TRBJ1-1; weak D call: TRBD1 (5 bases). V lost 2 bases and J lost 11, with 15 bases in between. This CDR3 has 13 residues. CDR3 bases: TGTGCCAGCAGTTTAAAGGAGGGCAGGGATGCTTTCTTT. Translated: CASSLKEGRDAFF.

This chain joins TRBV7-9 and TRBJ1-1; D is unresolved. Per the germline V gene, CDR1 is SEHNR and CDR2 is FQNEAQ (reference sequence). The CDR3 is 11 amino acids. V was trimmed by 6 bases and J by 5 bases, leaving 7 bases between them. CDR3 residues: CASRKWTEAFF. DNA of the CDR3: TGTGCCAGCAGGAAATGGACTGAAGCTTTCTTT.

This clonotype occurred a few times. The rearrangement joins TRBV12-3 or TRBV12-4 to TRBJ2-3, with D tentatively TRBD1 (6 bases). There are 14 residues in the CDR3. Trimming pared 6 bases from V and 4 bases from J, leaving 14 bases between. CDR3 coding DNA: TGTGCCAGCAGCCCCGGAGCAGGGGCAGATACGCAGTATTTT. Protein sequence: CASSPGAGADTQYF.

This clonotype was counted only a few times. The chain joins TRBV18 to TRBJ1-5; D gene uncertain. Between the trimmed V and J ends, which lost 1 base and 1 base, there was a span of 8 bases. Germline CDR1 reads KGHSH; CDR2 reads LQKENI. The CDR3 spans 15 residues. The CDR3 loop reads CASSPQVSSNQPQHF. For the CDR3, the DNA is TGTGCCAGCTCACCACAAGTATCGAGCAATCAGCCCCAGCATTTT.

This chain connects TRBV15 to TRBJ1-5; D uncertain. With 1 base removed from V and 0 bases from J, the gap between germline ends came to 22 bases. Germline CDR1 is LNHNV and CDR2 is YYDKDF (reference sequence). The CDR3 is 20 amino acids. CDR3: CATSRVPPWFLSDSNQPQHF. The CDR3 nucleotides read TGTGCCACCAGCAGAGTCCCCCCGTGGTTCCTCTCAGATAGCAATCAGCCCCAGCATTTT.

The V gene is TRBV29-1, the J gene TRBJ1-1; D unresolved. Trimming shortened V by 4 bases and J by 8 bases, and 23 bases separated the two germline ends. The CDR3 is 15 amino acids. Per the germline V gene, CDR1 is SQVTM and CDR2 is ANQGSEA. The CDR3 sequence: CSVAKVLAENKEAFF. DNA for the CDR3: TGCAGCGTTGCTAAGGTATTGGCAGAAAACAAGGAAGCTTTCTTT.